A selection of T cell receptor beta chains follows, all from one sample in a study of response to subunit inactivated influenza vaccine. TCRdb processed the RT-PCR reads anew with MiXCR; each CDR3 protein has one entry. The repertoire holds about 830,000 distinct CDR3 sequences, with around 18% as singletons. The sequencing here drew on PBMCs from blood, taken roughly 5 days after vaccination. All receptors derive from a man aged 45-65 years who received an inactivated influenza vaccine. Each CDR3 is given with its conserved first and last residue. The D gene is left open where the match is weak. Not all rows give a size; the values are once, few, many and, for expanded clones, a class.

V gene: TRBV20-1; J gene: TRBJ2-3; clone size: -; D gene: -; CDR3 DNA: TGCAGTGCTAGTGGGTTGGGGTCGCAAGATACGCAGTATTTT; CDR3 protein: CSASGLGSQDTQYF
V gene: TRBV29-1; J gene: TRBJ2-5; clone size: -; D gene: -; CDR3 DNA: TGCAGCGTTCGGATAGGGGTGGTGACCCAGTACTTC; CDR3 protein: CSVRIGVVTQYF
V gene: TRBV20-1; J gene: TRBJ2-7; clone size: few; D gene: -; CDR3 DNA: TGCAGTGCTAGAGATATCCAAATAATGGTCGAGCAGTACTTC; CDR3 protein: CSARDIQIMVEQYF
V gene: TRBV20-1; J gene: TRBJ2-7; clone size: -; D gene: -; CDR3 DNA: TGCAGTGCCTTAGCCTACGAGCAGTACTTC; CDR3 protein: CSALAYEQYF
V gene: TRBV5-1; J gene: TRBJ2-6; clone size: -; D gene: -; CDR3 DNA: TGCGCCAGCACCAACCCCTCTGGGGCCAACGTCCTGACTTTC; CDR3 protein: CASTNPSGANVLTF
V gene: TRBV6-2/TRBV6-3; J gene: TRBJ2-6; clone size: few; D gene: TRBD2; CDR3 DNA: TGTGCCAGCAGTTACATGGCGGGGGAATACCTGAGCTCTGGGGCCAACGTCCTGACTTTC; CDR3 protein: CASSYMAGEYLSSGANVLTF
V gene: TRBV28; J gene: TRBJ2-1; clone size: few; D gene: -; CDR3 DNA: TGTGCCAGCTCCCAGGGGGGGCGAACCCTCAATGAGCAGTTCTTC; CDR3 protein: CASSQGGRTLNEQFF
V gene: TRBV3-1; J gene: TRBJ2-2; clone size: -; D gene: TRBD1; CDR3 DNA: TGTGCCAGCAGCCAACCCTGGACAGGGAACACCGGGGAGCTGTTTTTT; CDR3 protein: CASSQPWTGNTGELFF
V gene: TRBV7-9; J gene: TRBJ2-7; clone size: few; D gene: -; CDR3 DNA: TGTGCCAGCACCCAGGACTGGGGCGAGCAGTACTTC; CDR3 protein: CASTQDWGEQYF
V gene: TRBV20-1; J gene: TRBJ2-3; clone size: -; D gene: TRBD2; CDR3 DNA: TGCAGTGCTAGAGTGATGGGACTAGCGGGCTCAGCGCAGTATTTT; CDR3 protein: CSARVMGLAGSAQYF
V gene: TRBV4-3; J gene: TRBJ2-1; clone size: -; D gene: -; CDR3 DNA: TGCGCCAGCAGCCATTCAAGAGGCTATGAGCAGTTCTTC; CDR3 protein: CASSHSRGYEQFF
V gene: TRBV9; J gene: TRBJ1-2; clone size: few; D gene: TRBD1; CDR3 DNA: TGTGCCAGCAATAAAGGGGGACAGCACGGCTACACCTTC; CDR3 protein: CASNKGGQHGYTF
V gene: TRBV7-9; J gene: TRBJ2-3; clone size: few; D gene: -; CDR3 DNA: TGTGCCAGCAGCTCCTCACTTACCCCCACAGATACGCAGTATTTT; CDR3 protein: CASSSSLTPTDTQYF